This TCR beta chain is drawn from a study of shared clonotypes between healthy human individuals. Produced via immunoSEQ multiplex PCR; TCRdb's table is partial and in-frame only. The table includes more than 2,000,000 clones, roughly 92% detected once. CDR1 and CDR2 from the germline V gene are SGHTA and FQGTGA. Trimming pared 4 bases from V and 0 bases from J, leaving 11 bases between. This CDR3 region has 15 residues. V and J are TRBV7-3 and TRBJ2-3; no clear D gene. This TCR derives from a man between 18 and 35 years old in good health. The sample taken for sequencing was naive CD4+ T cells sorted from blood. Described subset: CD45RA+ positively selected. CDR3 in amino acids: CASSSDGTSTDTQYF. The CDR3 nucleotides read TGTGCCAGCAGCTCCGACGGTACTAGCACAGATACGCAGTATTTT.